This T cell receptor beta chain was identified in a study of immune cell composition in non-small cell lung cancer. Whole-study context: Tumours were mainly lung adenocarcinoma or squamous cell carcinoma.

The normal lung sample lay at least 3 cm, and maximally far, from the tumour. Only in-frame clones appear in the TCRdb table, and some are missing; sequencing was by immunoSEQ multiplex PCR. The table shows 7,500 to 9,500 clones, with 60% to 85% occurring only once. The germline V gene encodes CDR1 SGHRS and CDR2 YFSETQ. V gave up 0 bases and J gave up 14 bases; unmatched junction bases: 15. This CDR3 region has 15 residues. The specimen sequenced was non-adjacent lung tissue. V and J are TRBV5-1 and TRBJ1-2; 8 bases are shared with TRBD1. This TCR was sampled from a human donor with non-small cell lung cancer. The CDR3, as DNA: TGCGCCAGCAGCTTGGGGCAGGGGGCAGAGTCTTCCTGTACCTTC. Encoded protein: CASSLGQGAESSCTF.